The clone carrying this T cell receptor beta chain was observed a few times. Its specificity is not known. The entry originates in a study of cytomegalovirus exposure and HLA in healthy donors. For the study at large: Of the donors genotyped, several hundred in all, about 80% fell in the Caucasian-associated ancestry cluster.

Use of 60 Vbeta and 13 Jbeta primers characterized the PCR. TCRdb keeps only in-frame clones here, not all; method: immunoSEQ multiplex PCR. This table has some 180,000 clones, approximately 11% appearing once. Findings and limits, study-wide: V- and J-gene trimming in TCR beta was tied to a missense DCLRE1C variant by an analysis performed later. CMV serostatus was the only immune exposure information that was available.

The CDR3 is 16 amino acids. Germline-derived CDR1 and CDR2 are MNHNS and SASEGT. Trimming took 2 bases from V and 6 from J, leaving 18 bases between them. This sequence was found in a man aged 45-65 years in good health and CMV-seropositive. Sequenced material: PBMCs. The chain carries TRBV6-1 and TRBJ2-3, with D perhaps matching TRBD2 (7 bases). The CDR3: CASSENGGGDLDTQYF. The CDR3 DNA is TGTGCCAGCAGTGAAAATGGCGGGGGCGATTTGGATACGCAGTATTTT.